Below, 25 T cell receptor beta chains from the same sample are listed, as sequenced in a study of monozygotic twins with inflammatory bowel disease. TCRdb reprocessed the 5' RACE reads and keeps a single row for each CDR3 protein, giving no DNA. The table for this sample gives around 370,000 distinct CDR3 sequences. Sequenced input: blood. The origin of the receptors is a human donor with ulcerative colitis or Crohn's disease, or a healthy co-twin of an affected twin (not recorded which).

This chain's CDR3 is CASSYSIDYSYEQYF. The chain couples TRBV6-5 to TRBJ2-7; checking the TCRdb D call of TRBD2 is not possible without DNA. The CDR3 consists of 15 residues. The germline V gene has CDR1 MNHEY and CDR2 SVGAGI.

The V and J genes are TRBV4-2 and TRBJ1-2; the TCRdb D gene call, TRBD1, has no DNA to confirm it. Germline V gene data show CDR1 as LGHNA and CDR2 as YNFKEQ. The CDR3 consists of 16 residues. The CDR3 is CASSQSQGQGNYGYTF.

The chain has TRBV7-8 and TRBJ2-7; TCRdb returns TRBD1, unconfirmable since there is no DNA. There are 15 residues in the CDR3. CDR1 and CDR2 (germline): SGHVS, FQNEAQ. The CDR3 sequence is CASSFPGTDSYEQYF.

This chain joins TRBV19 and TRBJ1-1. The CDR3 is 14 residues long. Germline CDR1 reads LNHDA; CDR2 reads SQIVND (reference sequence). CDR3 in amino acids: CASSMGQMNTEAFF.

The gene calls are TRBV9 and TRBJ2-3. This CDR3 is built from 14 residues. Germline values: CDR1 SGDLS, CDR2 YYNGEE. CDR3 loop: CASSVEAGTDTQYF.

J is TRBJ1-5 and V is TRBV12-5. Looked up from germline, CDR1 is LGHNT and CDR2 is FRNRAP. This CDR3 is 15 amino acids long. The CDR3 is CASGLGQSSIGPQHF.

The CDR3 here is CASSSGFGANVLTF. The chain links TRBV6-2 or TRBV6-3 to TRBJ2-6; TCRdb proposes TRBD1, but this gene call is untestable without DNA. Germline CDR1 MNHEY, CDR2 SVGEGT. CDR3 length: 14 residues.

V and J are TRBV7-2 and TRBJ2-2. Per the germline V gene, CDR1 is SGHTA and CDR2 is FQGNSA. This CDR3 contains 14 residues. This CDR3 is CASSLGGVTGELFF.

The chain carries TRBV5-1 and TRBJ1-2; lacking DNA, the TRBD1 call made by TCRdb goes unchecked. CDR1 is SGHRS, CDR2 YFSETQ, per germline. The CDR3 sequence is 15 residues long. The chain's CDR3 is CASSLGQTFNYGYTF.

CDR3 amino acids: CASSDWTLYGYTF. This chain joins TRBV7-9 and TRBJ1-2; as DNA is missing, the TRBD1 call by TCRdb cannot be tested. The CDR3 consists of 13 residues. The germline V gene encodes CDR1 SEHNR and CDR2 FQNEAQ (reference sequence). Combining the CDR3 with reference TRBV7-9 and TRBJ1-2 gives the whole variable domain DTGVSQNPRHKITKRGQNVTFRCDPISEHNRLYWYRQTLGQGPEFLTYFQNEAQLEKSRLLSDRFSAERPKGSFSTLEIQRTEQGDSAMYLCASSDWTLYGYTFGSGTRLTVV.

V and J are TRBV4-3 and TRBJ1-6. This CDR3 region has 14 residues. CDR1 is LGHNA and CDR2 is YSLEER in the germline V gene. The CDR3 is CASSQLAYNSPLHF.

The chain joins TRBV11-3 to TRBJ2-2; TCRdb proposes TRBD1, but this gene call is untestable without DNA. Germline CDR1 and CDR2: SGHNT and YENEEA. The CDR3 totals 16 residues. CDR3: CASGTGQGDFTGELFF.

The chain combines TRBV4-2 with TRBJ2-7; TCRdb names TRBD1, which stays unverified in the absence of DNA. CDR3 length: 14 residues. Germline CDR1 LGHNA, CDR2 YNFKEQ. CDR3 protein: CASSQGSEGHEQYF.

The chain recombines TRBV20-1 with TRBJ2-4; TCRdb's D call, TRBD1, is unchecked because there is no DNA. The CDR3 covers 14 residues. Looked up from germline, CDR1 is DFQATT and CDR2 is SNEGSKA (reference sequence). The CDR3 here is CSATGGAGKNIQYF.

The V and J genes are TRBV7-3 and TRBJ2-3; checking the TCRdb D call of TRBD1 is not possible without DNA. The CDR3 sequence is 14 residues long. Germline V CDR1 and CDR2: SGHTA, FQGTGA. CDR3 sequence: CASSFNQGADTQYF.

V usage is TRBV6-5 and J usage is TRBJ2-2; TCRdb's D call, TRBD1, is unchecked because there is no DNA. Germline CDR1 reads MNHEY; CDR2 reads SVGAGI. This CDR3 region has 14 residues. CDR3: CASSYDSGVGELFF.

The chain joins TRBV3-1 to TRBJ2-5; TCRdb gives TRBD2 as the D gene, but with no DNA this cannot be confirmed. Germline CDR1 and CDR2: LGHDT and YNNKEL (reference sequence). The CDR3 has 17 amino acids. The CDR3 protein is CASSQARLAGGGETQYF.

CDR3 sequence: CASSQGFSGGSYNEQFF. The chain carries TRBV4-3 and TRBJ2-1; TCRdb's assignment of TRBD2 cannot be checked, as there is no DNA. The CDR3 sequence is 17 residues long. Germline CDR1 LGHNA, CDR2 YSLEER.

The chain is built from TRBV7-8 and TRBJ2-5; there is no DNA to check the TCRdb D call of TRBD2. This CDR3 comprises 14 residues. Germline CDR1 reads SGHVS; CDR2 reads FQNEAQ. This CDR3 is CASSRTRIQETQYF.

CDR3 sequence: CSAPPNRGSYGYTF. The chain has TRBV20-1 and TRBJ1-2; TCRdb reports TRBD1, a call that lacks DNA to check it against. Germline lookup yields CDR1 DFQATT and CDR2 SNEGSKA (reference sequence). This CDR3 region has 14 residues.

The gene calls are TRBV5-1 and TRBJ2-7; with no DNA, the TCRdb D assignment of TRBD2 cannot be verified. CDR1 and CDR2 (germline): SGHRS, YFSETQ. This CDR3 contains 15 residues. The CDR3 reads CASSWLAGGLNEQYF.

J is TRBJ1-1 and V is TRBV3-1; absent DNA, TCRdb's TRBD1 call cannot be checked. The CDR3 covers 14 residues. Germline V gene sequence: CDR1 LGHDT, CDR2 YNNKEL (reference sequence). The CDR3 sequence is CASSQGGTGSEAFF.

The chain has TRBV25-1 and TRBJ1-6; TCRdb indicates TRBD1, and absent DNA this call remains unverified. Per germline, CDR1 MGHDK and CDR2 SYGVNS. This CDR3 is built from 15 residues. The CDR3: CASSPGTGNNSPLHF.

The V call is TRBV4-2, the J call TRBJ1-5; there is no DNA to check the TCRdb D call of TRBD1. From germline, CDR1 is LGHNA and CDR2 YNFKEQ. The CDR3 consists of 14 residues. This CDR3 is CASSQETGHQPQHF.

V and J are TRBV30 and TRBJ2-7. CDR1 and CDR2 (germline): GTSNPN, SVGIG (reference sequence). This CDR3 has 12 amino acids. CDR3 residues: CAWSRTAYEQYF. The full variable domain, with the rest looked up from reference TRBV30 and TRBJ2-7, is SQTIHQWPATLVQPVGSPLSLECTVEGTSNPNLYWYRQAAGRGLQLLFYSVGIGQISSEVPQNLSASRPQDRQFILSSKKLLLSDSGFYLCAWSRTAYEQYFGPGTRLTVT.